The 15 T cell receptor beta chains below come from one sample, sequenced in a study of blood T cells in healthy people across ages. Primed by a sample-barcoded 5' primer and a J-beta primer mix, a second PCR proceeded for roughly 6 to 12 cycles. In TCRdb, the 5' RACE reads were re-called with MiXCR into one record per CDR3 protein. The sample lists hundreds of thousands of distinct CDR3 sequences, around 43% occurring once. Source material: blood. The source is a man older than 75 in good health.

This clonotype was detected only a few times. The chain joins TRBV20-1 to TRBJ1-6; 8 positions match TRBD1. Trimming took 6 bases from V and 9 from J; bases not matched to a gene: 10. There are 14 residues in the CDR3. From germline, CDR1 is DFQATT and CDR2 SNEGSKA (reference sequence). The CDR3 DNA sequence: TGCAGTGCCCGGCGGACAGGGCCTAGTTCACCCCTCCACTTT. It is translated as CSARRTGPSSPLHF.

This CDR3 is CASSQDGTSGKDTQYF. CDR3 DNA sequence: TGTGCCAGCAGCCAAGACGGGACTAGCGGGAAGGATACGCAGTATTTT. The V and J genes are TRBV3-1 and TRBJ2-3; 13 bases fit TRBD2. V gave up 0 bases and J gave up 6 bases; unmatched junction bases: 3. Germline V lookup: CDR1 LGHDT, CDR2 YNNKEL (reference sequence). There are 16 residues in the CDR3.

The table lists this clonotype with a few counts. The V call is TRBV20-1, the J call TRBJ1-5, with D possibly matching TRBD1 (6 bases). Trimming took 5 bases from V and 6 from J, leaving 14 bases between them. Germline loops: CDR1 DFQATT, CDR2 SNEGSKA (reference sequence). The CDR3 has 13 amino acids. For the CDR3, the DNA is TGCAGTGCTGCACAGGGAGGCGGTCAGCCCCAGCATTTT. This encodes CSAAQGGGQPQHF.

This chain connects TRBV7-6 to TRBJ2-5; D gene unclear. Germline V CDR1 and CDR2: SGHVS, FNYEAQ. Deletions cut 5 bases from V and 1 base from J, with 11 bases between. The CDR3 is made up of 14 amino acids. CDR3 sequence: CASSQTGLQETQYF. The DNA for the CDR3 is TGTGCCAGCAGCCAGACGGGCCTCCAAGAGACCCAGTACTTC.

The genes are TRBV24-1 and TRBJ2-7; no clear D. V lost 10 bases and J lost 3, with 6 bases in between. Germline V gives CDR1 KGHDR, CDR2 SFDVKD. This CDR3 region has 10 residues. The CDR3 DNA sequence: TGTGCCACTACGATCTACGAGCAGTACTTC. Its translation is CATTIYEQYF.

The CDR3 region has the DNA TGCAGTGTTAAAGGCGAGGCCAAAAACATTCAGTACTTC. Its protein product is CSVKGEAKNIQYF. The genes are TRBV20-1 and TRBJ2-4; D gene uncertain. The germline V gene has CDR1 DFQATT and CDR2 SNEGSKA (reference sequence). With 7 bases removed from V and 1 base from J, the gap between germline ends came to 11 bases. CDR3 length equals 13 residues.

This clonotype was found once. The junction departs from the called germline gene at one end, perhaps through a read error. The chain couples TRBV10-2 to TRBJ2-1, with TRBD2 matching 12 bases. The CDR3 runs 14 residues. Germline V gene data show CDR1 as WSHSY and CDR2 as SAAADI. CDR3 region: CTSRTSGNYNEQFF. The CDR3 nucleotides read TGCACCAGCAGGACTAGCGGGAACTACAATGAGCAGTTCTTC.

This clonotype was detected only a few times. The genes are TRBV7-8 and TRBJ2-1; TRBD2 agrees at 13 bases. Germline loops: CDR1 SGHVS, CDR2 FQNEAQ. This CDR3 comprises 16 residues. V lost 4 bases and J lost 7; bases outside the gene matches: 7. The DNA for the CDR3 is TGTGCCAGCAGCTCGTCACTAGCGGGAGGGATTAATGAGCAGTTCTTC. Amino acids: CASSSSLAGGINEQFF.

V is TRBV6-5 and J is TRBJ2-1; 12 positions agree with TRBD1. The V segment lost 2 bases and the J segment 0 bases; nucleotides outside the gene matches: 14. CDR1 and CDR2 (germline): MNHEY, SVGAGI. The CDR3 has 21 amino acids. The DNA of the CDR3 is TGTGCCAGCAGTTACGAGCCGGGACAGGGGGCGGGGAGGGCCTCCTACAATGAGCAGTTCTTC. Encoded protein: CASSYEPGQGAGRASYNEQFF.

This chain joins TRBV25-1 and TRBJ1-4, with TRBD1 matching over 9 bases. The CDR3 contains 19 residues. Germline V gives CDR1 MGHDK, CDR2 SYGVNS. V dropped 2 bases and J dropped 0; count of bases not matched to a gene: 10. Here the CDR3 reads CASSEGTGLMIPTNEKLFF. DNA for the CDR3: TGTGCCAGCAGTGAAGGGACAGGGCTTATGATTCCAACTAATGAAAAACTGTTTTTT.

This clonotype was picked up a small number of times. The rearrangement uses TRBV4-3 and TRBJ2-7, with D possibly TRBD1 on 6 matching bases. The CDR3 has 17 residues. V was cut by 0 bases and J by 5 bases, with 20 bases left in between. CDR1 and CDR2 (germline): LGHNA, YSLEER. The CDR3 sequence: CASSQELQGSRPHEQYF. CDR3 nucleotide sequence: TGCGCCAGCAGCCAAGAGCTACAGGGTAGTCGGCCCCACGAGCAGTACTTC.

The V call is TRBV6-5, the J call TRBJ2-1, with D perhaps matching TRBD2 (6 bases). Trimming took 4 bases from V and 0 from J, leaving 10 bases between them. CDR1 MNHEY and CDR2 SVGAGI come from the germline V gene. This CDR3 comprises 15 residues. In DNA form, the CDR3 reads TGTGCCAGCAGTTGGCAAGCGGGCTCCTACAATGAGCAGTTCTTC. Translating it yields CASSWQAGSYNEQFF.

The chain combines TRBV7-2 with TRBJ2-3, with 9 bases matching TRBD1. Germline values: CDR1 SGHTA, CDR2 FQGNSA. The CDR3 runs to 15 residues. J gave up 3 bases and V 5 bases, and 6 bases lay outside the gene matches. The CDR3 nucleotides are TGTGCCAGCAGCCATGGACAGGGGAGGACAGATACGCAGTATTTT. This translates into CASSHGQGRTDTQYF.

Many counts were recorded for this clonotype. V gene TRBV3-1 combines with J gene TRBJ2-3, with D uncertain. The CDR3 extends over 14 amino acids. Germline values: CDR1 LGHDT, CDR2 YNNKEL (reference sequence). The V and J ends lost 2 bases and 0 bases respectively, with 6 bases between them. DNA for the CDR3: TGTGCCAGCAGCCAAACCGGTAGCACAGATACGCAGTATTTT. This encodes CASSQTGSTDTQYF.

As to this clonotype: A read error may account for a junction end that differs from germline. The rearrangement links TRBV9 to TRBJ2-4; 7 bases agree with TRBD1. TRBJ2-7 explains the end of the DNA better; the J call may be wrong. The CDR3 spans 14 residues. CDR1 and CDR2 (germline): SGDLS, YYNGEE. DNA for the CDR3: TGCGCCAGCAGTGAGCTAGGACAGGACTACGAGCAGTACTTC. Translated, it gives CASSELGQDYEQYF.